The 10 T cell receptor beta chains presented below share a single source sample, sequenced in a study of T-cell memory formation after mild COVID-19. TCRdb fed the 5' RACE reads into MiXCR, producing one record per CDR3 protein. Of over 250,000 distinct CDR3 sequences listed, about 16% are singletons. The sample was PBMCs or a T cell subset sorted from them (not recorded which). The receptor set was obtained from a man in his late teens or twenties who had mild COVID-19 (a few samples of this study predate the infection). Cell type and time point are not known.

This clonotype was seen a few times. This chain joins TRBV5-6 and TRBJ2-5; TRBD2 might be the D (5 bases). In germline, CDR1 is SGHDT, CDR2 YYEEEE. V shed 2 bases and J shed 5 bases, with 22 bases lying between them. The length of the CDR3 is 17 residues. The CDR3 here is CASSLRRPNFVSETQYF. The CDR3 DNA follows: TGTGCCAGCAGCTTAAGGAGGCCAAATTTCGTTTCGGAGACCCAGTACTTC.

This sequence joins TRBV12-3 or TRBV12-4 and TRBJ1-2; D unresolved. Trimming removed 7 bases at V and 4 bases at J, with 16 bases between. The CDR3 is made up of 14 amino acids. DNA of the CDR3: TGTGCCAGCACCCAATCTGCGGGGTTCTATGGCTACACCTTC. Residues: CASTQSAGFYGYTF.

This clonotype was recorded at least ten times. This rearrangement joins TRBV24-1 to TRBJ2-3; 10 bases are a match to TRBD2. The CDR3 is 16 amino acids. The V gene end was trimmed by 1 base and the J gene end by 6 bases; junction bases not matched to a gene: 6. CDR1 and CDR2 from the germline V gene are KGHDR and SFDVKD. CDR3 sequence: CATSDLKRGGDDTQYF. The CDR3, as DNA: TGTGCCACCAGTGATTTAAAGCGGGGGGGAGATGATACGCAGTATTTT.

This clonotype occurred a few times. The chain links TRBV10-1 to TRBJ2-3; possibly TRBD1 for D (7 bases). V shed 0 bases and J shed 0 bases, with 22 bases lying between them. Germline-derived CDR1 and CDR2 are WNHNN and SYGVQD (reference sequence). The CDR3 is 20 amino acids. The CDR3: CASSESRQGGATSSTDTQYF. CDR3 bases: TGCGCCAGCAGTGAGTCAAGGCAGGGGGGCGCTACTTCTAGCACAGATACGCAGTATTTT.

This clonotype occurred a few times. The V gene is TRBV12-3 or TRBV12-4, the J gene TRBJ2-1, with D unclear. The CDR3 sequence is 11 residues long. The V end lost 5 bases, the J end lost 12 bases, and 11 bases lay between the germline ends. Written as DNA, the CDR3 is TGTGCCAGCAGTATTATAGAGTTGCAGTTCTTC. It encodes CASSIIELQFF.

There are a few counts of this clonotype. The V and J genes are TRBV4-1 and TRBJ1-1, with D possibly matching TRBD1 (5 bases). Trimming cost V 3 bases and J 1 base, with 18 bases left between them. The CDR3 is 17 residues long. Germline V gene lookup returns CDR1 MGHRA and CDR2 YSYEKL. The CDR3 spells CASSQGRGELRNTEAFF. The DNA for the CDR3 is TGCGCCAGCAGCCAGGGAAGGGGAGAACTTAGGAACACTGAAGCTTTCTTT.

The CDR3 DNA sequence: TGTGCCAGCAGCTTATCACAGGCTATGAACACTGAAGCTTTCTTT. Its translation is CASSLSQAMNTEAFF. The chain employs TRBV7-6 and TRBJ1-1, with D tentatively TRBD1 (5 bases). The CDR3 is 15 residues long. Trimming took 2 bases from V and 0 from J, leaving 10 bases between them. Germline CDR1 SGHVS, CDR2 FNYEAQ. Variable domain in full (rest from reference TRBV7-6 and TRBJ1-1): GAGVSQSPRYKVTKRGQDVALRCDPISGHVSLYWYRQALGQGPEFLTYFNYEAQQDKSGLPNDRFSAERPEGSISTLTIQRTEQRDSAMYRCASSLSQAMNTEAFFGQGTRLTVV.

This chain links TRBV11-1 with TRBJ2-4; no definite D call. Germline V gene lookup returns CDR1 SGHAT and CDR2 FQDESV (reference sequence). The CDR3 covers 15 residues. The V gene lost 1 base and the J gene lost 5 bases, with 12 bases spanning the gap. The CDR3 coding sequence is TGTGCCAGCAGCTTAGGTCCCGGGCCAGAAAACATTCAGTACTTC. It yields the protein CASSLGPGPENIQYF.

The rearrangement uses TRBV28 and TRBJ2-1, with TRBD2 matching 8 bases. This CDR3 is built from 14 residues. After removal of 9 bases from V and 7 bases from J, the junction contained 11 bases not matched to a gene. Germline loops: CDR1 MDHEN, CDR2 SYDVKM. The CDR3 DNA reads TGTGCCAGTCAGACTCCGGGACTAGAGAATGAGCAGTTCTTC. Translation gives CASQTPGLENEQFF.

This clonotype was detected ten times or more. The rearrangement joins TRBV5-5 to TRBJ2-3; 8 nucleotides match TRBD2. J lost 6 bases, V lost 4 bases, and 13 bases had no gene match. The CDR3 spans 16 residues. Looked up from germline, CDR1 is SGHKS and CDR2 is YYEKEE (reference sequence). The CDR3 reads CASSPLGLVSSDTQYF. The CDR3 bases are TGTGCCAGCAGCCCATTGGGACTAGTCTCATCCGATACGCAGTATTTT.